The T cell receptor beta chain described here comes from a study of identical twins. Study conclusions and caveats: Cord blood's abundant beta clonotypes had fewer insertions, unlike memory repertoires. The same donors were not followed; conclusions instead depended on cross-sectional statistical analysis.

The CDR3 consists of 16 residues. V was clipped by 3 bases and J by 5 bases, with 17 bases between them. CDR1 and CDR2 from the germline V gene are LNHDA and SQIVND (reference sequence). Details on this clonotype: What it binds is not known.

In TCRdb, the 5' RACE reads were re-called with MiXCR into one record per CDR3 protein. The profile shows around 1.7 million distinct CDR3 sequences, around a third of them singletons. The clonotype comes from a newborn girl in good health. The chain combines TRBV19 with TRBJ2-1; a possible D gene is TRBD2 (6 bases). Sample: cord blood. The CDR3 DNA reads as TGTGCCAGTAGTATTTTTGGAGGGCCGTGGCACAATGAGCAGTTCTTC. Translation gives CASSIFGGPWHNEQFF.